This entry describes one T cell receptor (beta chain). This entry is derived from a study of blood T cell repertoires in COVID-19. Here immunoSEQ multiplex PCR was the method, and the copy in TCRdb shows in-frame clones only, minus some. The table records more than 85,000 clones, 70% to 90% of them present only once. The CDR3 runs to 13 residues. The germline V gene encodes CDR1 SGHAT and CDR2 FQNNGV. The ends were cut back, 5 bases at V and 4 bases at J, with 11 bases in the middle. The origin of this receptor is a human donor in a cohort sampled during active COVID-19. The sequencing input was peripheral blood. V gene TRBV11-2 combines with J gene TRBJ1-1; D unclear. The CDR3 sequence: CASSQTPGTEAFF. The CDR3, as DNA: TGTGCCAGCAGCCAAACCCCGGGCACTGAAGCTTTCTTT.